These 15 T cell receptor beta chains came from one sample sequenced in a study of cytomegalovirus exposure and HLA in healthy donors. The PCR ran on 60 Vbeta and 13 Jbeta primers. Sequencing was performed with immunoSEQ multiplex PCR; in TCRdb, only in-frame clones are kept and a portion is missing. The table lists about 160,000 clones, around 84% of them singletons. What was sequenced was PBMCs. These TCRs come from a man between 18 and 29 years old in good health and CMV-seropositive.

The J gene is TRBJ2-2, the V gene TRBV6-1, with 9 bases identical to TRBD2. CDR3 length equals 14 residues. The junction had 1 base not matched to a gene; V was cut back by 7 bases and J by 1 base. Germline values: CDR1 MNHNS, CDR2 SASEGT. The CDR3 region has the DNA TGTGCCAGCAAAGCGGGGGGGAACACCGGGGAGCTGTTTTTT. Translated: CASKAGGNTGELFF.

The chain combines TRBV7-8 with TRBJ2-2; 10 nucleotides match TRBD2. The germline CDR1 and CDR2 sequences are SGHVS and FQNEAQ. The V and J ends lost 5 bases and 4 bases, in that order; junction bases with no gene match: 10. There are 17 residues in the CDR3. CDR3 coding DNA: TGTGCCAGCAGCATTCTGAGCAGCGGGGGGGCCACCGGGGAGCTGTTTTTT. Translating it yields CASSILSSGGATGELFF.

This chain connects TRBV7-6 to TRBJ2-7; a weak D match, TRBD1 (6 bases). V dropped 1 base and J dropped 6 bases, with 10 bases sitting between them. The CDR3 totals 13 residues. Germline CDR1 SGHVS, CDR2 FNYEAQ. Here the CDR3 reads CASSLEQGLEQYF. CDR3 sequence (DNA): TGTGCCAGCAGCTTAGAACAGGGCCTCGAGCAGTACTTC.

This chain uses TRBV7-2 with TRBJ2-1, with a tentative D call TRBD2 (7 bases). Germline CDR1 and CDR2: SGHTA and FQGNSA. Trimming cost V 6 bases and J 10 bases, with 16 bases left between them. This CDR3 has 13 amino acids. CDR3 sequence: CASRPPSGGEQFF. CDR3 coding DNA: TGTGCCAGCAGACCCCCCTCGGGGGGCGAGCAGTTCTTC.

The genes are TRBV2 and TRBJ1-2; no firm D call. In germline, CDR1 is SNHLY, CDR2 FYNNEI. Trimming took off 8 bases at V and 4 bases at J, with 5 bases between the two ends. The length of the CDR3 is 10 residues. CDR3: CASRGYGYTF. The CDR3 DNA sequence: TGTGCCAGCCGCGGCTATGGCTACACCTTC.

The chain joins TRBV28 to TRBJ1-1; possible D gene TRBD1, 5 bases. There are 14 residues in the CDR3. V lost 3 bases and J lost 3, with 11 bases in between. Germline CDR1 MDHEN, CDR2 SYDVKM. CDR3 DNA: TGTGCCAGCAGTTTTTTAGACAGATACACTGAAGCTTTCTTT. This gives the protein CASSFLDRYTEAFF.

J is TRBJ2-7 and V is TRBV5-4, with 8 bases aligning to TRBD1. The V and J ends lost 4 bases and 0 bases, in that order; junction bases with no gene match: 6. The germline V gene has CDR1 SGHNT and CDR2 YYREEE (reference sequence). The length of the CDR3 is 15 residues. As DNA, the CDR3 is TGTGCCAGCAGCAAGCAGGGGGCTAACTCCTACGAGCAGTACTTC. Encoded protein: CASSKQGANSYEQYF.

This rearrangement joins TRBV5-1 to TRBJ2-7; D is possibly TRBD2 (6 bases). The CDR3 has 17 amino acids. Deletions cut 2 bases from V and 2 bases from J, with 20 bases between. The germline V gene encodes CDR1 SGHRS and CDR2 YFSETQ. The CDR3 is CASSLYDTGTPTYEQYF. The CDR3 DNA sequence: TGCGCCAGCAGCTTATACGATACCGGGACTCCCACCTACGAGCAGTACTTC.

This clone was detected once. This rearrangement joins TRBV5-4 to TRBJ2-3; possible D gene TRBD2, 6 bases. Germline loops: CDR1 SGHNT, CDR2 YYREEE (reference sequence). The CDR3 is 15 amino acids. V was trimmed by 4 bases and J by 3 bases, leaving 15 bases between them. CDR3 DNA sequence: TGTGCCAGCAGCCCGACTAGTTCCCCAACAGATACGCAGTATTTT. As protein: CASSPTSSPTDTQYF.

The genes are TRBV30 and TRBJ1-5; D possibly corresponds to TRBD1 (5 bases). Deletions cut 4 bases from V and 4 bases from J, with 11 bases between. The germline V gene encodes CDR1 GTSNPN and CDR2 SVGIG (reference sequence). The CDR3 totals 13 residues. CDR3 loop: CAWKDSGNQPQHF. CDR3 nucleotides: TGTGCCTGGAAAGACAGCGGGAATCAGCCCCAGCATTTT.

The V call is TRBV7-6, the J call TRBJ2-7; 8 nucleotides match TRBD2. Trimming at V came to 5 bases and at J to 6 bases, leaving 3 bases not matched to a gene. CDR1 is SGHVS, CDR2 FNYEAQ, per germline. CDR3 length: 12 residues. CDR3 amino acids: CASSRAGGEQYF. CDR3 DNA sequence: TGTGCCAGCAGCCGCGCGGGAGGCGAGCAGTACTTC.

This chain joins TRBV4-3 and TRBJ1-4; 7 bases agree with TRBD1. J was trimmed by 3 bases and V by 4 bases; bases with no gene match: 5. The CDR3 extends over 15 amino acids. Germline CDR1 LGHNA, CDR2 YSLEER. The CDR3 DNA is TGCGCCAGCAGCCCAGGGACAGCCGCTAATGAAAAACTGTTTTTT. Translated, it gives CASSPGTAANEKLFF.

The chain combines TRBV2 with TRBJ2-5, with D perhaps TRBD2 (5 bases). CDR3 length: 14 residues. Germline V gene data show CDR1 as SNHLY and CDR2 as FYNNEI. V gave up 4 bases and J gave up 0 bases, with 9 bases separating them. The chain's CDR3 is CASSANGNQETQYF. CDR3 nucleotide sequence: TGTGCCAGCAGTGCTAACGGGAACCAAGAGACCCAGTACTTC.

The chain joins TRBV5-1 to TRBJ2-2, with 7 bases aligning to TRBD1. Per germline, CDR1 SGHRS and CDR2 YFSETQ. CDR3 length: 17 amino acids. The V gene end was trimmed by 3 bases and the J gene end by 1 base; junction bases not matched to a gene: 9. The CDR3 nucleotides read TGCGCCAGCAGCTCGGGACCCCGGGACAGGAACACCGGGGAGCTGTTTTTT. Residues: CASSSGPRDRNTGELFF.

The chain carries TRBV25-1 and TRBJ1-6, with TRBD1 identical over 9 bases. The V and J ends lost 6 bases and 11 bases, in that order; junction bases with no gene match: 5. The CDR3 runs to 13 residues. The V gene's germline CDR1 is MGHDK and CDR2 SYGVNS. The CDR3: CASRGQGRPPLHF. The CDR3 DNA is TGTGCCAGCAGGGGACAGGGTCGTCCACCCCTCCACTTT.